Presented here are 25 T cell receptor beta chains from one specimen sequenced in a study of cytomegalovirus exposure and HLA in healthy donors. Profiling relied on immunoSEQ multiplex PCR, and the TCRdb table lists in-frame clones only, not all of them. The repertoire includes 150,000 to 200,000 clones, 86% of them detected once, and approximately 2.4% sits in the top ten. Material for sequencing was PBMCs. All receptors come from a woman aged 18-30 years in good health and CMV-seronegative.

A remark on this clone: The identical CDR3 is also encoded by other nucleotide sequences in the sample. The CDR3 coding sequence is TGTGCCAGCAGTTACTCAGGGGCGCGGGAGACCCAGTACTTC. Amino acids: CASSYSGARETQYF. The chain has TRBV6-5 and TRBJ2-5; TRBD1 might be the D (5 bases). In germline, CDR1 is MNHEY, CDR2 SVGAGI. This CDR3 has 14 residues. Trimming took 0 bases from V and 5 from J, leaving 10 bases between them.

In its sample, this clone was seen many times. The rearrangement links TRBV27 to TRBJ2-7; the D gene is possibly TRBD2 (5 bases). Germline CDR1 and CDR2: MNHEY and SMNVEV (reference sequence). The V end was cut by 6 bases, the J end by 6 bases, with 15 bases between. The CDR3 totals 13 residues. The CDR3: CASSLRPEGEQYF. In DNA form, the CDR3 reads TGTGCCAGCAGCCTTAGACCCGAGGGCGAGCAGTACTTC.

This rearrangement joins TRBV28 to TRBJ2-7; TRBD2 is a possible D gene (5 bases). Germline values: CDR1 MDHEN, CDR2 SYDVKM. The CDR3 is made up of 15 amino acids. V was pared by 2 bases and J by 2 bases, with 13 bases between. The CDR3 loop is CASSLPGIRAYEQYF. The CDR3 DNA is TGTGCCAGCAGTTTACCGGGGATAAGGGCCTACGAGCAGTACTTC.

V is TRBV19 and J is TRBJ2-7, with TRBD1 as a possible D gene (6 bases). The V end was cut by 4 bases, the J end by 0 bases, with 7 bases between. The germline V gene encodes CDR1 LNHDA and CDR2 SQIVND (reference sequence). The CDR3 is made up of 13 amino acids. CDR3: CASSTGDSYEQYF. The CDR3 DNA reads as TGTGCCAGTAGTACAGGGGACTCCTACGAGCAGTACTTC.

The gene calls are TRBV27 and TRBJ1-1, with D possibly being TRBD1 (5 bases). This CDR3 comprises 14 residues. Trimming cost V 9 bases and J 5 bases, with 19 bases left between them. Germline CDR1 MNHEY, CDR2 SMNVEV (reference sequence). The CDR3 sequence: CASSRGRERTEAFF. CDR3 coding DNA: TGTGCCAGTAGTAGGGGCCGCGAACGTACTGAAGCTTTCTTT.

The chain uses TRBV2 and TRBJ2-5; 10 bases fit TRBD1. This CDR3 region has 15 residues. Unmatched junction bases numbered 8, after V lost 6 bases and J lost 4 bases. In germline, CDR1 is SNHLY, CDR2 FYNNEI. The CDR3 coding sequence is TGTGCCAGCAGCCCGGGACGACAGGGGGCAGAGACCCAGTACTTC. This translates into CASSPGRQGAETQYF. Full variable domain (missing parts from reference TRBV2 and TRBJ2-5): EPEVTQTPSHQVTQMGQEVILRCVPISNHLYFYWYRQILGQKVEFLVSFYNNEISEKSEIFDDQFSVERPDGSNFTLKIRSTKLEDSAMYFCASSPGRQGAETQYFGPGTRLLVL.

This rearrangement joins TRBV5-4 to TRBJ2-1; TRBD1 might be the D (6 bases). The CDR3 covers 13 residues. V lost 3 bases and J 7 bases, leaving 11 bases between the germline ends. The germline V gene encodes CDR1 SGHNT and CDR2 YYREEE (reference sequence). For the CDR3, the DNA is TGTGCCAGCAGCTGGGACCAGGGGAATGAGCAGTTCTTC. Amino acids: CASSWDQGNEQFF.

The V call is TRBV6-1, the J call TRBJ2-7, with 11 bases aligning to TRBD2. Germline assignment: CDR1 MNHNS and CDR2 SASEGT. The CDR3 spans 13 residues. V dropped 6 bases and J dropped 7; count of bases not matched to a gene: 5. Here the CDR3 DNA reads TGTGCCAGCAGAGTAGCGGGGGGGCGGGAGCAGTACTTC. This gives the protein CASRVAGGREQYF.

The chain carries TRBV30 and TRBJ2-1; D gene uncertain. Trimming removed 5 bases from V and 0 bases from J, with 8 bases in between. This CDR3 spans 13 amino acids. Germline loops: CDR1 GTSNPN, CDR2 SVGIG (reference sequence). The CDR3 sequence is CAWGSSSYNEQFF. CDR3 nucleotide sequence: TGTGCCTGGGGCTCCAGCTCCTACAATGAGCAGTTCTTC.

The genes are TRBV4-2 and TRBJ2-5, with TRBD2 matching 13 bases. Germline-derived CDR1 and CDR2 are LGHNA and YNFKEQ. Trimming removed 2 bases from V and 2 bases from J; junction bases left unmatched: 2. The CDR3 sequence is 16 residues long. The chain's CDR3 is CASSQSLAGGQETQYF. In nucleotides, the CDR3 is TGTGCCAGCAGCCAATCACTAGCGGGGGGGCAAGAGACCCAGTACTTC.

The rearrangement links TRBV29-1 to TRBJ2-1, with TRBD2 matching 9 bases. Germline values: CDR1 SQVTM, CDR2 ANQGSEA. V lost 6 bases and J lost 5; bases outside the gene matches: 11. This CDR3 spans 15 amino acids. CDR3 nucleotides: TGCAGCGTGGGTTTAGGGCGGGAGGGCCACAATGAGCAGTTCTTC. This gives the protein CSVGLGREGHNEQFF.

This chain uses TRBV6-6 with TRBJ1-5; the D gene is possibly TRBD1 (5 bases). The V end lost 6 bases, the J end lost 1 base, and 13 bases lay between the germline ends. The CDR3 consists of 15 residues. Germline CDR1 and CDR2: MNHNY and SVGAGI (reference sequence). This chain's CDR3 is CASSPGHFSNQPQHF. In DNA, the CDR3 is TGTGCCAGCAGCCCTGGACACTTCAGCAATCAGCCCCAGCATTTT.

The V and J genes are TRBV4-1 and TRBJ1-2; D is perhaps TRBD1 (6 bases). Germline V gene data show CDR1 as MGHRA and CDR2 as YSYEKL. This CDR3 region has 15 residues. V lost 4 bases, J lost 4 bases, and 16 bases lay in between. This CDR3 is CASSPAPDRIYGYTF. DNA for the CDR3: TGCGCCAGCAGCCCGGCGCCCGACAGGATCTATGGCTACACCTTC.

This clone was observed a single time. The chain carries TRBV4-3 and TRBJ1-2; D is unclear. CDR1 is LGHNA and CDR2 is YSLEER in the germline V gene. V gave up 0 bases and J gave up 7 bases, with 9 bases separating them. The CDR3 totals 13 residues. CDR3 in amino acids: CASSQEREVGYTF. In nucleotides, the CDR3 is TGCGCCAGCAGCCAAGAAAGGGAGGTTGGCTACACCTTC.

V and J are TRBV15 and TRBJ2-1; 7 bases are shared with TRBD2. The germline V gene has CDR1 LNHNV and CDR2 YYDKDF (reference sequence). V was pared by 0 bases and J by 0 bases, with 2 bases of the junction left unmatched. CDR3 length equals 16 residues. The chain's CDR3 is CATSREGGSSYNEQFF. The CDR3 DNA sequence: TGTGCCACCAGCAGAGAGGGAGGGAGCTCCTACAATGAGCAGTTCTTC. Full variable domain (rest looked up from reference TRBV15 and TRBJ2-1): DAMVIQNPRYQVTQFGKPVTLSCSQTLNHNVMYWYQQKSSQAPKLLFHYYDKDFNNEADTPDNFQSRRPNTSFCFLDIRSPGLGDTAMYLCATSREGGSSYNEQFFGPGTRLTVL.

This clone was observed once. Here the CDR3 reads CASSLSGGVSYGYTF. The CDR3 DNA reads as TGTGCCAGCAGCCTCAGTGGGGGCGTTTCCTATGGCTACACCTTC. J is TRBJ1-2 and V is TRBV7-9; D perhaps matches TRBD1 (6 bases). In germline, CDR1 is SEHNR, CDR2 FQNEAQ (reference sequence). The CDR3 is made up of 15 amino acids. V was clipped by 5 bases and J by 4 bases, with 17 bases between them. Together with reference TRBV7-9 and TRBJ1-2, the CDR3 gives the full variable domain: DTGVSQNPRHKITKRGQNVTFRCDPISEHNRLYWYRQTLGQGPEFLTYFQNEAQLEKSRLLSDRFSAERPKGSFSTLEIQRTEQGDSAMYLCASSLSGGVSYGYTFGSGTRLTVV.

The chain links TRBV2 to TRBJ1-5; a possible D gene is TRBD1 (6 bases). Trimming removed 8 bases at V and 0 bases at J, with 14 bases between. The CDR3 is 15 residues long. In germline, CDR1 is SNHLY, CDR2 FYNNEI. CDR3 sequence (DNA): TGTGCCAGCTCAGGGGCTATCAATAGCAATCAGCCCCAGCATTTT. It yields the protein CASSGAINSNQPQHF. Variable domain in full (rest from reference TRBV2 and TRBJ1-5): EPEVTQTPSHQVTQMGQEVILRCVPISNHLYFYWYRQILGQKVEFLVSFYNNEISEKSEIFDDQFSVERPDGSNFTLKIRSTKLEDSAMYFCASSGAINSNQPQHFGDGTRLSIL.

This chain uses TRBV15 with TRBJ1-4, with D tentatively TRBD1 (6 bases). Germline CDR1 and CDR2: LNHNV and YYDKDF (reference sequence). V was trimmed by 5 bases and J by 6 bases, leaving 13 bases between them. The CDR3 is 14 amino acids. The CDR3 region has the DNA TGTGCCACCAGCGAGCAAGGGGGGGATGAAAAACTGTTTTTT. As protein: CATSEQGGDEKLFF.

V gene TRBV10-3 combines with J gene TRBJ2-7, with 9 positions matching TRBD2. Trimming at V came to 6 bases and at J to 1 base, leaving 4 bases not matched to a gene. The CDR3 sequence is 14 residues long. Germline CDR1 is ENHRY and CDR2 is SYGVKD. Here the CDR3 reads CAISNSGRSYEQYF. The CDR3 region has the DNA TGTGCCATCAGCAATAGCGGGAGATCCTACGAGCAGTACTTC.

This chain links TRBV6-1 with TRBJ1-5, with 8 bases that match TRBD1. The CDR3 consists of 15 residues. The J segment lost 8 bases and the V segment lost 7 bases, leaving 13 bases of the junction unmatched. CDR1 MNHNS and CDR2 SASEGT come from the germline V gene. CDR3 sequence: CASTGLPGGLEPQHF. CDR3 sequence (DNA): TGTGCCAGCACTGGGCTACCAGGGGGCCTGGAGCCCCAGCATTTT.

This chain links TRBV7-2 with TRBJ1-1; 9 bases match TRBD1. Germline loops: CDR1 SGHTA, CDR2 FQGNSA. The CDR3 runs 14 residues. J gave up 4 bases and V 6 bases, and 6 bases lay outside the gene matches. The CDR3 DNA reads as TGTGCCAGCAGTTACAAGACAGGGGGCACTGAAGCTTTCTTT. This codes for CASSYKTGGTEAFF. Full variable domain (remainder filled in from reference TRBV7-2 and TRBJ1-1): GAGVSQSPSNKVTEKGKDVELRCDPISGHTALYWYRQSLGQGLEFLIYFQGNSAPDKSGLPSDRFSAERTGGSVSTLTIQRTQQEDSAVYLCASSYKTGGTEAFFGQGTRLTVV.

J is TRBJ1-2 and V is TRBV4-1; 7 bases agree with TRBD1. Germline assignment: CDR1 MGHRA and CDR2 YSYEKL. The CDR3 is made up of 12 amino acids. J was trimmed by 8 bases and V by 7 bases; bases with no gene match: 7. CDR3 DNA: TGCGCCAGCACCCGAGGACAGGAAGGCTACACCTTC. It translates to CASTRGQEGYTF.

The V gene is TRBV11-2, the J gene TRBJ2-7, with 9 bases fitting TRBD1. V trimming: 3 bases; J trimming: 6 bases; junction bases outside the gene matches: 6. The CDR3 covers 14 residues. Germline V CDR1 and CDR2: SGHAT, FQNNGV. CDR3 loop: CASSLGQGKGEQYF. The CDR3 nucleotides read TGTGCCAGCAGCTTGGGACAGGGAAAGGGCGAGCAGTACTTC.

CDR3 nucleotides: TGTGCCAGCAGCTTAGATGAGGAGGAGGAGCTGTTTTTT. Amino acids: CASSLDEEEELFF. V usage is TRBV7-2 and J usage is TRBJ2-2, with D tentatively TRBD2 (5 bases). The CDR3 runs to 13 residues. CDR1 and CDR2 (germline): SGHTA, FQGNSA. V was cut by 1 base and J by 10 bases, with 10 bases left in between.

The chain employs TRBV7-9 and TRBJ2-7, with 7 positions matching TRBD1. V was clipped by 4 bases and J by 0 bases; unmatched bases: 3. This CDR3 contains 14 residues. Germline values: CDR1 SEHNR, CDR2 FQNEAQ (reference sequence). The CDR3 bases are TGTGCCAGCAGCTCCTGGGACAGCTCCTACGAGCAGTACTTC. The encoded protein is CASSSWDSSYEQYF.